Detailed here is one T cell receptor beta chain. The sample originates from a study of blood T cell repertoires in COVID-19. In the study overall: The United States, Italy and Spain supplied acute and convalescent COVID-19 samples. The cDNA or gDNA used as material had been derived from T cells, B-cell-depleted T cells, or PBMCs.

In the authors' methods: Reference gene primer amplification yielded estimated nucleated cell counts. Here immunoSEQ multiplex PCR was the method, and the copy in TCRdb shows in-frame clones only, minus some. V and J calls and clone size are as listed in that table; D and trimming were resolved from the DNA. This table holds under 500,000 clones, roughly 87% found once. Cohorts were assigned according to the clinical history that participants reported. After removal of 0 bases from V and 5 bases from J, the junction contained 1 base not matched to a gene. Germline loops: CDR1 SGHKS, CDR2 YYEKEE (reference sequence). The CDR3 sequence is 14 residues long.

Sample: PBMCs or T cells enriched from blood (not recorded which). The sequence was collected from a woman aged 18-35 years with acute COVID-19. This sequence joins TRBV5-5 and TRBJ2-1, with 8 bases lining up with TRBD1. The chain's CDR3 is CASSLGTGNNEQFF. CDR3 DNA: TGTGCCAGCAGCTTGGGGACAGGGAACAATGAGCAGTTCTTC.